The rows below give T cell receptor beta chains drawn from one sample of a study of identical twins. TCRdb itself ran the 5' RACE reads through MiXCR, one entry per CDR3 protein. Found here are about 1.7 million distinct CDR3 sequences, 25% to 35% of them singletons; the top ten hold approximately 0.25%. Material: cord blood. The receptors derive from a newborn girl in good health. CDR3s include the opening cysteine and the closing phenylalanine or tryptophan. D genes are given only for firm matches. Rows may omit the clone size; those that give it use once, few, many or a size class.

J	size	V	D	DNA	CDR3
TRBJ1-6	NA	TRBV14	NA	TGTGCCAGCAGCCAAGTTAGTGTGGAGACTTCACCCCTCCACTTT	CASSQVSVETSPLHF
TRBJ2-3	few	TRBV12-3/TRBV12-4	NA	TGTGCCAGCAGCCCCTTTAGCGAGGGAACAGATACGCAGTATTTT	CASSPFSEGTDTQYF
TRBJ2-3	NA	TRBV4-1	NA	TGCGCCAGCAGCCAAGTTACCAAATCCCCGGGGGTCACAGATACGCAGTATTTT	CASSQVTKSPGVTDTQYF
TRBJ1-1	NA	TRBV5-1	TRBD1	TGCGCCAGCAGCCCCCAATCCCCAGGGGGCAGGGGCACTGAAGCTTTCTTT	CASSPQSPGGRGTEAFF
TRBJ2-2	NA	TRBV12-5	NA	TGTGCTAGTGGTTTGGCCCTAGGGGACGTATCCGGGGAGCTGTTTTTT	CASGLALGDVSGELFF
TRBJ2-7	NA	TRBV6-6	TRBD2	TGTGTCAGCAGTTACTTTAGCGGGGGCACTAACGAGCAGTACTTC	CVSSYFSGGTNEQYF
TRBJ1-4	few	TRBV5-1	TRBD1	TGCGCCAGCAGCCACCGACAGGGGGCTAATGAAAAACTGTTTTTT	CASSHRQGANEKLFF
TRBJ2-7	few	TRBV24-1	TRBD1	TGTGCCACCAGTGATCCTGGACAGGCCACCTACGAGCAGTACTTC	CATSDPGQATYEQYF
TRBJ2-1	many	TRBV11-2	TRBD2	TGCGCCAGCAGTTGGACTAGCGGGGGGAATGAGCAGTTCTTC	CASSWTSGGNEQFF
TRBJ2-4	few	TRBV20-1	TRBD2	TGCAGTGCTAGAGGGGCGGGGACGCGGGGGGCCAAAAACATTCAGTACTTC	CSARGAGTRGAKNIQYF
TRBJ2-1	few	TRBV24-1	NA	TGTGCCACCAGTGAGGCAGGGAGGGGGAGATACAATGAGCAGTTCTTC	CATSEAGRGRYNEQFF
TRBJ2-1	NA	TRBV7-3	TRBD1	TGTGCCAGCAGCTTAGTACCAGGACAGGGAACCTACAATGAGCAGTTCTTC	CASSLVPGQGTYNEQFF
TRBJ2-7	NA	TRBV12-3/TRBV12-4	TRBD1	TGTGCCTGCAGCTCCTTGGACAGGGCCTACGAGCAGTACTTC	CACSSLDRAYEQYF
TRBJ2-7	NA	TRBV20-1	NA	TGCAGTGCTTTACCAACTAACCTTAGGAGCTCCTACGAGCAGTACTTC	CSALPTNLRSSYEQYF
TRBJ1-5	NA	TRBV12-3/TRBV12-4	NA	TGTGCCAGCAGTGTCCGGGACTTCAATCAGCCCCAGCATTTT	CASSVRDFNQPQHF
TRBJ2-3	NA	TRBV12-3/TRBV12-4	NA	TGTGCCAGCAGTTTAGCGAGGAGGGAAATGCAGTATTTT	CASSLARREMQYF
TRBJ2-2	NA	TRBV12-3/TRBV12-4	TRBD1	TGTGCCAGCAGCCTAGGACAGGCTCGCACCGGGGAGCTGTTTTTT	CASSLGQARTGELFF
TRBJ2-1	NA	TRBV25-1	NA	TGTGCCAGCAGTGGCACCCCCGGGACCTATGGTGAGCAGTTCTTC	CASSGTPGTYGEQFF
TRBJ2-7	NA	TRBV28	TRBD2	TGTGCCAGCAGTCGCACGACTAGCGGGCCCTACGAGCAGTACTTC	CASSRTTSGPYEQYF
TRBJ2-2	NA	TRBV6-4	NA	TGTGCCAGCAAGGCAGGGGTTAACACCGGGGAGCTGTTTTTT	CASKAGVNTGELFF
TRBJ1-4	NA	TRBV3-1	NA	TGTGCCAGCAGCCAAGATTCGTGGAGGGGGAATGAAAAACTGTTTTTT	CASSQDSWRGNEKLFF
TRBJ1-1	NA	TRBV25-1	NA	TGTGCCAGCAGTGATTTCCCGCCGGGTCAGCCCTGGACTGAAGCTTTCTTT	CASSDFPPGQPWTEAFF
TRBJ1-2	NA	TRBV3-1	TRBD1	TGTGCCAGCAGCCAAGGCAGGTTCGGGGACAGGCACTATGGCTACACCTTC	CASSQGRFGDRHYGYTF
TRBJ1-4	few	TRBV6-6	NA	TGTGCCAGCAGCTGGGAGGGGCCCGGGGAAAAACTGTTTTTT	CASSWEGPGEKLFF
TRBJ2-3	many	TRBV6-1	TRBD2	TGTGCCAGAGCAGGACTAGCGGGAGGAAGGTGTGTCACAGATACGCAGTATTTT	CARAGLAGGRCVTDTQYF
TRBJ2-1	NA	TRBV10-3	TRBD2	TGTGCCATCTTCCGGGACTACCCTTACAATGAGCAGTTCTTC	CAIFRDYPYNEQFF